This T cell receptor beta chain derives from a study of T cells in Graves' hyperthyroidism and ophthalmopathy (dated by TCRdb to between 2019 and 2020). Regarding the research as a whole: Peripheral blood samples were taken at the time of initial diagnosis, prior to any treatment. To identify TCR V-J signatures that set the groups apart, the researchers used a discovery cohort of more than 95 patients, made up of some 41 with Graves' ophthalmopathy and 57 with stable Graves' hyperthyroidism. Whether ophthalmopathy could be predicted prospectively was tested in an independent validation cohort made up of fewer than 20 hyperthyroidism patients plus 17 patients who later progressed to ophthalmopathy. The 100 or so discovery patients were divided at random into training and test sets in a 7:3 ratio. In six Graves' hyperthyroidism patients, the study also compared T-cell repertoires from thyroid tissue with T-cell repertoires from blood. Once sampling was done, hyperthyroidism patients were given methimazole at a starting dose of 30 mg daily, whereas ophthalmopathy patients were given high-dose intravenous methylprednisolone. The paper describes TCR Vbeta CDR3 sequencing of 135 peripheral blood samples, made up of 43 ophthalmopathy patients, approximately 73 hyperthyroidism patients and some 17 progressor patients.

The TCR beta CDR3 regions were amplified from the RNA transcripts. The TCR CDR3 was subjected to a first round of RT-PCR using the HTBI primer set and the Qiagen OneStep RT-PCR kit. Libraries were constructed in a second round of multiplex PCR, after which size selection and purification were carried out. Paired-end sequencing of the libraries was performed with 100 bp reads on an Illumina HiSeq2000. In the authors' own workflow: SOAPnuke was used to process the raw data, throwing out any read that contained adapters or uncalled bases, had a mean Phred below 15, or lacked an exact constant-primer or identifier match. High-quality paired reads were merged using COPE v1.2.5, and each unique nucleotide sequence was defined as a clonotype. MiTCR v1.1 was used to align the clonotypes against IMGT TRBV, TRBD and TRBJ reference segments. Only V-J combinations with frequency above 0.0001, covering about 99% of repertoires, were analysed. The TCS score was defined as the ratio of F50 (clonal expansion) to E x V (chaos), calculated using BLOSUM62-based TCRdist between CDR3 peptides within each V-J. Welch's t-statistics and random forest reduced 450 to 600 V-J features to fewer than 15, which were used in a naive Bayes classifier (R e1071). TCRdb's own reprocessing of the public reads used fastp at Q25 and MiXCR and kept productive beta chains. Rows matching on CDR3 protein sequence are summarized as one entry with the most common DNA and genes. The V and J calls and clone size are TCRdb's, not the authors'. Across this sample there are roughly 500,000 distinct CDR3 sequences, with more than 11% seen only once. Less than 6% of the sample rests with the top ten.

CDR1 and CDR2 are drawn from the germline V gene: MNHNS, SASEGT. The CDR3 starts with the cysteine, ends with the phenylalanine, and has 12 residues. Just the 36-base CDR3 DNA is kept, in frame starting at base 1. Hyperthyroidism patients were newly diagnosed, had a disease duration of under 2 months, and were aged 18 to 65 years. The study excluded patients with uncontrolled infections, other autoimmune diseases, pregnancy or lactation. Clinical symptoms, serum thyroxine and TRAb, thyroid ultrasound, and orbital computed tomography formed the basis for the diagnoses. Blood from progressor patients was collected at the time of first diagnosis with hyperthyroidism, before any ophthalmopathy symptoms had appeared. PBMCs were separated from roughly 9.6 ml of fresh peripheral blood using Ficoll-Paque density gradient centrifugation. Patients classed as progressors first received a Graves' hyperthyroidism diagnosis and then went on to develop ophthalmopathy during follow-up. Total RNA was extracted with Trizol reagent, and quality was checked on an Agilent 2100 Bioanalyzer.

Of note for this clonotype: Its antigen is still unknown. Germline and junction disagree at one end, which may indicate a read error.

Overall study outcomes, separate from this receptor: In cross-validation, a model built on a 13 V-J signature told ophthalmopathy apart from stable hyperthyroidism with less than 90% sensitivity and about 81% specificity, and in testing the same model reached 80%/75%. During validation, the model predicted progression to ophthalmopathy a median of around six months ahead of onset, with almost 71% sensitivity and 72.22% specificity. Most expanded thyroid clonotypes (frequency above 0.001) were also found in blood, which suggests that blood repertoires may mirror thyroid immune responses. No statistical method was used to set the sample size in advance, and investigators knew the group allocation.

Input material: blood. The TCR comes from a woman aged 25-40 years with Graves' hyperthyroidism that later progressed to Graves' ophthalmopathy. The rearrangement joined TRBV6-1 to TRBJ1-1; perhaps TRBD1 is the D gene, with 6 bases matching. The CDR3 corresponds to CASSGQYTEAFF. The DNA sequence follows: TGCGCCAGCTCCGGACAGTACACTGAAGCTTTCTTT.